This T cell receptor beta chain was documented in a study of technical replicates of blood from four donors. Profiling relied on immunoSEQ multiplex PCR, and the TCRdb table lists in-frame clones only, not all of them. The table records around 68,000 clones, 95% to 97% of them present only once. V shed 2 bases and J shed 6 bases, with 10 bases lying between them. Looked up from germline, CDR1 is SGHAT and CDR2 is FQNNGV. The CDR3 runs to 13 residues. The rearrangement links TRBV11-2 to TRBJ1-1; unclear D gene. Sequenced material: T cells isolated from PBMCs. This TCR was sampled from a human donor in good health. The CDR3 DNA reads as TGTGCCAGCAGCTTAATGTTAATGTCTGAAGCTTTCTTT. Protein product: CASSLMLMSEAFF.